Shown below are 7 T cell receptor beta chains from a single sample sequenced in a study of graft-versus-host responses after intestinal transplantation (dated by TCRdb to 2020 to 2023). The method behind the library was the immunoSEQ multiplex PCR assay. TCRdb holds this immuneACCESS table with in-frame rearrangements only. Some clones are missing; in checked studies, unresolved V genes explain under half, and the rest has no known cause. The sample includes roughly 18,000 clones, with over 90% observed a single time. The ten largest clones add up to over 0.7% of the sample. The sequencing used PBMCs, collected 23 days after intestinal transplant. All receptors come from a human patient who received an intestinal transplant, so some T cells may come from the graft donor.

The chain is built from TRBV6-5 and TRBJ1-2; unclear D gene. Germline CDR1 MNHEY, CDR2 SVGAGI. The CDR3 length is 11 residues. The V gene lost 6 bases and the J gene lost 7 bases, with 9 bases spanning the gap. The CDR3 nucleotides are TGTGCCAGCAGAACCCCATTTGGCTACACCTTC. Its protein product is CASRTPFGYTF.

The chain is built from TRBV27 and TRBJ2-1; D is perhaps TRBD1 (6 bases). CDR3 size: 13 residues. Germline V lookup: CDR1 MNHEY, CDR2 SMNVEV (reference sequence). The V and J ends lost 3 bases and 8 bases respectively, with 11 bases between them. The CDR3 reads CASSFSGDDEQFF. CDR3 nucleotides: TGTGCCAGCAGTTTTTCAGGGGATGATGAGCAGTTCTTC.

The chain recombines TRBV2 with TRBJ2-1; weak D call: TRBD2 (5 bases). This CDR3 contains 15 residues. V was pared by 6 bases and J by 0 bases, with 12 bases between. Germline CDR1 is SNHLY and CDR2 is FYNNEI. This chain's CDR3 is CASRALGSSYNEQFF. The DNA for the CDR3 is TGTGCCAGCAGGGCACTAGGTAGCTCCTACAATGAGCAGTTCTTC.

This chain joins TRBV27 and TRBJ1-1; D might be TRBD1 (5 bases). The CDR3 spans 16 residues. Trimming removed 5 bases from V and 8 bases from J, with 24 bases in between. The germline V gene encodes CDR1 MNHEY and CDR2 SMNVEV (reference sequence). CDR3 DNA sequence: TGTGCCAGCAGTCTTGCCCCGACGGAGGGGCCCGTCGAAGCTTTCTTT. It specifies CASSLAPTEGPVEAFF.

The chain employs TRBV25-1 and TRBJ2-7, with D uncertain. Germline lookup yields CDR1 MGHDK and CDR2 SYGVNS. The CDR3 spans 11 residues. V lost 3 bases and J 7 bases, leaving 7 bases between the germline ends. The CDR3 region has the DNA TGTGCCAGCAGTGACATAGATGAGCAGTACTTC. Translating it yields CASSDIDEQYF.

The rearrangement joins TRBV7-9 to TRBJ2-5; maybe TRBD2 (6 bases). Germline V gives CDR1 SEHNR, CDR2 FQNEAQ (reference sequence). Trimming cost V 4 bases and J 11 bases, with 23 bases left between them. CDR3 length: 15 residues. CDR3 amino acids: CASSSIRAGRYKQYF. The CDR3 DNA is TGTGCCAGCAGCTCCATCAGGGCAGGGAGGTACAAGCAGTACTTC.

The V gene is TRBV7-9, the J gene TRBJ2-2; D possibly matches TRBD1 or TRBD2 (5 bases each). Per germline, CDR1 SEHNR and CDR2 FQNEAQ (reference sequence). This CDR3 spans 15 amino acids. Trimming shortened V by 4 bases and J by 1 base, and 10 bases separated the two germline ends. CDR3 sequence (DNA): TGTGCCAGCAGCTCAGGGACGGTGAACACCGGGGAGCTGTTTTTT. This gives the protein CASSSGTVNTGELFF. Filled out from reference TRBV7-9 and TRBJ2-2, the complete variable domain reads DTGVSQNPRHKITKRGQNVTFRCDPISEHNRLYWYRQTLGQGPEFLTYFQNEAQLEKSRLLSDRFSAERPKGSFSTLEIQRTEQGDSAMYLCASSSGTVNTGELFFGEGSRLTVL.